These T cell receptor beta chains were read from a single sample in a study of T cell responses to AZD1222 COVID-19 vaccine. TCRdb keeps only in-frame clones here, not all; method: immunoSEQ multiplex PCR. The table records approximately 89,000 clones, about 92% of them present only once. The input for sequencing was peripheral blood, taken on day 0 of AZD1222 vaccination. These receptor sequences come from an adult in good health. CDR3s include the opening cysteine and the closing phenylalanine or tryptophan. D genes are given only for firm matches. Clone size appears in some rows only: once, few, many, or a class for an expanded clone.

j_gene: TRBJ2-3; d_gene: -; abundance: -; v_gene: TRBV10-1; CDR3nt: TGCGCCAGCAGTGAGGCGGGGACAGATACGCAGTATTTT; CDR3aa: CASSEAGTDTQYF
j_gene: TRBJ2-7; d_gene: -; abundance: -; v_gene: TRBV29-1; CDR3nt: TGCAGCGTTGGCGAGGACAGCTTCTACGAGCAGTACTTC; CDR3aa: CSVGEDSFYEQYF
j_gene: TRBJ2-2; d_gene: -; abundance: -; v_gene: TRBV5-3; CDR3nt: TGTGCCAGGCAGACAGGGAGGGTGTTCTCCGGGGAGCTGTTTTTT; CDR3aa: CARQTGRVFSGELFF
j_gene: TRBJ2-1; d_gene: -; abundance: -; v_gene: TRBV18; CDR3nt: TGTGCCAGCTCCCGAAATCCCAGACAGGGAGGCAATGAGCAGTTCTTC; CDR3aa: CASSRNPRQGGNEQFF
j_gene: TRBJ1-5; d_gene: -; abundance: once; v_gene: TRBV18; CDR3nt: TGTGCCAGCTCCGGGGTAGGGGAAGGAAATCAGCCCCAGCATTTT; CDR3aa: CASSGVGEGNQPQHF
j_gene: TRBJ1-3; d_gene: -; abundance: once; v_gene: TRBV30; CDR3nt: TGTGCCTGGAGAAATACAGGGAGCTCTGGAAACACCATATATTTT; CDR3aa: CAWRNTGSSGNTIYF
j_gene: TRBJ2-1; d_gene: -; abundance: -; v_gene: TRBV7-9; CDR3nt: TGTGCCAGCAGCTTAGTCCCCAGTCCGTACAATGAGCAGTTCTTC; CDR3aa: CASSLVPSPYNEQFF
j_gene: TRBJ1-2; d_gene: -; abundance: -; v_gene: TRBV6-5; CDR3nt: TGTGCCAGCAGTCTTTACTCGGGTACTAACTATGGCTACACCTTC; CDR3aa: CASSLYSGTNYGYTF
j_gene: TRBJ1-1; d_gene: -; abundance: -; v_gene: TRBV11-2; CDR3nt: TGTGCCAGCAGCTTCCGCATCACTGAAGCTTTCTTT; CDR3aa: CASSFRITEAFF
j_gene: TRBJ2-1; d_gene: -; abundance: -; v_gene: TRBV4-1; CDR3nt: TGCGCCAGCAGCCAAGATGGGAGGATAAAGGGGGGTAGGTATGAGCAGTTCTTC; CDR3aa: CASSQDGRIKGGRYEQFF
j_gene: TRBJ2-5; d_gene: -; abundance: -; v_gene: TRBV30; CDR3nt: TGTGCCTGGAGTGTACAATGGGAGACCCAGTACTTC; CDR3aa: CAWSVQWETQYF
j_gene: TRBJ1-1; d_gene: -; abundance: once; v_gene: TRBV19; CDR3nt: TGTGCCACTACACTGAACACTGAAGCTTTCTTT; CDR3aa: CATTLNTEAFF
j_gene: TRBJ2-1; d_gene: -; abundance: -; v_gene: TRBV20-1; CDR3nt: TGCAGTGCTAGTTCTTTAGGGGCTACTTACAATGAGCAGTTCTTC; CDR3aa: CSASSLGATYNEQFF
j_gene: TRBJ2-3; d_gene: -; abundance: -; v_gene: TRBV7-9; CDR3nt: TGTGCCAGCAGCCCGGGGGACTCTTTCTTAAACACAGATACGCAGTATTTT; CDR3aa: CASSPGDSFLNTDTQYF
j_gene: TRBJ1-3; d_gene: -; abundance: -; v_gene: TRBV30; CDR3nt: TGTGCCTGGAGTCCTGGAAACACCATATATTTT; CDR3aa: CAWSPGNTIYF
j_gene: TRBJ2-2; d_gene: TRBD1; abundance: -; v_gene: TRBV30; CDR3nt: TGTGCCTGGAGCAATCCCTCCGGGACAGGGGTTAGCGGGGAGCTGTTTTTT; CDR3aa: CAWSNPSGTGVSGELFF
j_gene: TRBJ1-1; d_gene: -; abundance: once; v_gene: TRBV20-1; CDR3nt: TGCAGTGCTAGTCAGCAGACCCTGAACACTGAAGCTTTCTTT; CDR3aa: CSASQQTLNTEAFF
j_gene: TRBJ1-6; d_gene: -; abundance: few; v_gene: TRBV9; CDR3nt: TGTGCCAGCAGAGATAGGGGGAATTCACCCCTCCACTTT; CDR3aa: CASRDRGNSPLHF
j_gene: TRBJ2-7; d_gene: TRBD1; abundance: -; v_gene: TRBV3-1/TRBV3-2; CDR3nt: TGTGCCAGCAGCCAAACCCCGGGACAGGGGACGGACGAGCAGTACTTC; CDR3aa: CASSQTPGQGTDEQYF
j_gene: TRBJ2-7; d_gene: -; abundance: -; v_gene: TRBV9; CDR3nt: TGTGCCAGCAGCGCTCCAACCTCTGGACAACACTACGAGCAGTACTTC; CDR3aa: CASSAPTSGQHYEQYF
j_gene: TRBJ2-2; d_gene: TRBD2; abundance: once; v_gene: TRBV7-9; CDR3nt: TGTGCCAGCAGCTTATATAGCGGGAGGAACGGGGAGCTGTTTTTT; CDR3aa: CASSLYSGRNGELFF
j_gene: TRBJ2-5; d_gene: TRBD2; abundance: -; v_gene: TRBV24-1; CDR3nt: TGTGCCACCAGTGATCCCGGGGCTAGCGGATACGGAGAGACCCAGTACTTC; CDR3aa: CATSDPGASGYGETQYF